These 20 T cell receptor beta chains were sequenced from one sample in a study of shared clonotypes between healthy human individuals. Clones were sequenced by immunoSEQ multiplex PCR, and TCRdb holds only the in-frame ones, with some missing. The sample shows roughly 1,100,000 clones, roughly 80% of them seen only once. What was sequenced was memory CD4+ T cells sorted from blood. Subset given: CD45RA-negative fraction. The receptor source for this set is a man younger than 35 in good health.

The V call is TRBV11-1, the J call TRBJ2-5; the D is unclear. CDR1 is SGHAT, CDR2 FQDESV, per germline (reference sequence). V was cut by 1 base and J by 5 bases, with 11 bases left in between. This CDR3 has 14 residues. CDR3 sequence: CASSLDRPIETQYF. The CDR3 DNA reads as TGTGCCAGCAGCTTAGATAGACCCATCGAGACCCAGTACTTC.

This chain connects TRBV28 to TRBJ1-2; unclear D gene. V was cut by 7 bases and J by 3 bases, with 27 bases left in between. CDR1 is MDHEN and CDR2 is SYDVKM in the germline V gene. This CDR3 has 18 amino acids. The CDR3 sequence is CASTAPDLFERWDYGYTF. CDR3 sequence (DNA): TGTGCCAGCACCGCCCCCGATCTGTTTGAGAGGTGGGACTATGGCTACACCTTC.

This clone has only a few counts. The chain couples TRBV2 to TRBJ2-7, with TRBD1 matching over 8 bases. The CDR3 runs to 15 residues. V lost 6 bases and J lost 2; bases outside the gene matches: 9. The germline V gene has CDR1 SNHLY and CDR2 FYNNEI. In DNA form, the CDR3 reads TGTGCCAGCAGGTTAGACAGGGGTCCTGCCTACGAGCAGTACTTC. Translated: CASRLDRGPAYEQYF.

This rearrangement joins TRBV5-1 to TRBJ2-1; 9 nucleotides line up with TRBD1. V shed 1 base and J 8 bases; nucleotides not matched to a gene: 10. The CDR3 sequence is 16 residues long. Germline values: CDR1 SGHRS, CDR2 YFSETQ. The CDR3 nucleotides are TGCGCCAGCAGCTTGTCGGCCGGGACAGGGACGTATGAGCAGTTCTTC. This gives the protein CASSLSAGTGTYEQFF.

This chain links TRBV28 with TRBJ2-7, with D possibly being TRBD1 (6 bases). The V end lost 2 bases, the J end lost 2 bases, and 7 bases lay between the germline ends. The CDR3 loop spans 13 amino acids. Germline V gene lookup returns CDR1 MDHEN and CDR2 SYDVKM. This chain's CDR3 is CASSLQGTYEQYF. CDR3 nucleotide sequence: TGTGCCAGCAGTTTACAGGGGACCTACGAGCAGTACTTC.

This chain connects TRBV10-1 to TRBJ1-5; D is unclear. This CDR3 spans 11 amino acids. Germline CDR1 and CDR2: WNHNN and SYGVQD (reference sequence). Trimming removed 7 bases at V and 5 bases at J, with 6 bases between. DNA of the CDR3: TGCGCCAGCAAGGCCGATCAGCCCCAGCATTTT. Its translation: CASKADQPQHF.

Only one count was recorded for this clone. The chain couples TRBV7-9 to TRBJ2-3, with 10 bases that match TRBD1. This CDR3 is built from 18 residues. Germline-derived CDR1 and CDR2 are SEHNR and FQNEAQ (reference sequence). The trim removed 3 bases at V and 3 bases at J, leaving 12 bases unmatched. CDR3 DNA sequence: TGTGCCAGCAGCTTTGAGGGATTCGGGACAGGGGTGACAGATACGCAGTATTTT. This gives the protein CASSFEGFGTGVTDTQYF.

The rearrangement links TRBV19 to TRBJ2-7; D uncertain. Per germline, CDR1 LNHDA and CDR2 SQIVND (reference sequence). This CDR3 has 14 amino acids. Trimming cost V 3 bases and J 2 bases, with 11 bases left between them. This CDR3 reads CASSMSPGAYEQYF. DNA for the CDR3: TGTGCCAGTAGTATGTCCCCAGGAGCCTACGAGCAGTACTTC.

The V call is TRBV29-1, the J call TRBJ2-3; 8 bases align to TRBD2. The CDR3 totals 13 residues. The junction had 5 bases not matched to a gene; V was cut back by 8 bases and J by 1 base. CDR1 and CDR2 from the germline V gene are SQVTM and ANQGSEA. CDR3 in amino acids: CSKSAGGTDTQYF. The CDR3 DNA is TGCAGCAAGTCAGCGGGGGGCACAGATACGCAGTATTTT.

The chain employs TRBV5-6 and TRBJ2-3; 8 bases are a match to TRBD1. The CDR3 is 16 residues long. Trimming at V came to 4 bases and at J to 5 bases, leaving 12 bases not matched to a gene. Germline V gene lookup returns CDR1 SGHDT and CDR2 YYEEEE. The CDR3 region is CASSPLRQGHEDTQYF. CDR3 nucleotides: TGTGCCAGCAGCCCTCTGCGACAGGGGCACGAAGATACGCAGTATTTT.

This clone was found a few times. The chain combines TRBV11-2 with TRBJ1-3; TRBD1 matches 7 bases. The CDR3 is 15 amino acids. V gave up 5 bases and J gave up 2 bases; unmatched junction bases: 6. The germline V gene has CDR1 SGHAT and CDR2 FQNNGV. In DNA, the CDR3 is TGTGCCAGCAGCATCTCGACAGGGACTGGAAACACCATATATTTT. Translated: CASSISTGTGNTIYF. The entire variable domain, with the rest obtained from reference TRBV11-2 and TRBJ1-3, is as follows: EAGVAQSPRYKIIEKRQSVAFWCNPISGHATLYWYQQILGQGPKLLIQFQNNGVVDDSQLPKDRFSAERLKGVDSTLKIQPAKLEDSAVYLCASSISTGTGNTIYFGEGSWLTVV.

This clone has only one observation. V is TRBV10-1 and J is TRBJ2-3, with 13 bases aligning to TRBD2. CDR1 and CDR2 from the germline V gene are WNHNN and SYGVQD (reference sequence). The CDR3 covers 17 residues. V shed 0 bases and J 3 bases; nucleotides not matched to a gene: 3. This CDR3 is CASSESGLAGVTDTQYF. CDR3 DNA: TGCGCCAGCAGTGAGTCAGGACTAGCGGGAGTGACAGATACGCAGTATTTT.

The chain uses TRBV5-1 and TRBJ1-2; D perhaps matches TRBD1 (6 bases). The CDR3 contains 15 residues. Germline V gene data show CDR1 as SGHRS and CDR2 as YFSETQ. Deletions cut 0 bases from V and 4 bases from J, with 13 bases between. This chain's CDR3 is CASSLDLLGAYGYTF. The DNA of the CDR3 is TGCGCCAGCAGCTTGGACTTGTTGGGGGCCTATGGCTACACCTTC.

The gene calls are TRBV5-8 and TRBJ1-3, with D uncertain. In germline, CDR1 is SGHTS, CDR2 YDEGEE. V lost 2 bases, J lost 2 bases, and 11 bases lay in between. This CDR3 region has 15 residues. CDR3: CASSFTGSAGNTIYF. The CDR3 nucleotides read TGTGCCAGCAGCTTTACGGGGAGCGCTGGAAACACCATATATTTT.

The chain employs TRBV25-1 and TRBJ1-6, with 9 bases that match TRBD1. Germline lookup yields CDR1 MGHDK and CDR2 SYGVNS. V shed 5 bases, J shed 5 bases, and the junction held 4 bases outside the gene matches. This CDR3 has 15 residues. The CDR3 is CASSPWDRDNSPLHF. The CDR3 DNA sequence: TGTGCCAGCAGTCCGTGGGACAGGGATAATTCACCCCTCCACTTT.

The chain combines TRBV9 with TRBJ1-4, with a tentative D call TRBD1 (6 bases). Trimming took off 3 bases at V and 8 bases at J, with 17 bases between the two ends. The CDR3 consists of 15 residues. Per the germline V gene, CDR1 is SGDLS and CDR2 is YYNGEE. The CDR3 protein is CASSAPLGGGEKLFF. Written as DNA, the CDR3 is TGTGCCAGCAGCGCCCCTCTAGGGGGTGGGGAAAAACTGTTTTTT.

The chain uses TRBV2 and TRBJ2-2, with D uncertain. Trimming cost V 6 bases and J 1 base, with 9 bases left between them. Germline assignment: CDR1 SNHLY and CDR2 FYNNEI. The CDR3 is made up of 14 amino acids. CDR3 residues: CASRDTENTGELFF. The CDR3 bases are TGTGCCAGCAGAGATACAGAGAACACCGGGGAGCTGTTTTTT.

V gene TRBV6-1 combines with J gene TRBJ2-1; possibly TRBD2 for D (6 bases). V was cut by 9 bases and J by 9 bases, with 21 bases left in between. This CDR3 is built from 14 residues. CDR1 is MNHNS, CDR2 SASEGT, per germline. The CDR3 protein is CASPSPVRRGEQFF. The CDR3 DNA follows: TGTGCCAGTCCAAGCCCTGTCAGGAGGGGTGAGCAGTTCTTC.

J is TRBJ2-7 and V is TRBV14; D is uncertain. V lost 1 base to trimming and J lost 4 bases, with 8 bases between them. CDR1 is SGHDN, CDR2 FVKESK, per germline. There are 13 residues in the CDR3. CDR3 in amino acids: CASSQGNFYEQYF. The CDR3 DNA reads as TGTGCCAGCAGCCAAGGTAACTTTTACGAGCAGTACTTC.

In DNA, the CDR3 is TGTGCCAGCAGTGAATATCGAGGAGGCTACGAGCAGTACTTC. It codes for CASSEYRGGYEQYF. The chain uses TRBV2 and TRBJ2-7; tentative D call: TRBD2 (5 bases). Germline values: CDR1 SNHLY, CDR2 FYNNEI. The CDR3 loop spans 14 amino acids. The V end was cut by 2 bases, the J end by 3 bases, with 11 bases between. Based on the CDR3 plus reference TRBV2 and TRBJ2-7, the full variable domain is EPEVTQTPSHQVTQMGQEVILRCVPISNHLYFYWYRQILGQKVEFLVSFYNNEISEKSEIFDDQFSVERPDGSNFTLKIRSTKLEDSAMYFCASSEYRGGYEQYFGPGTRLTVT.